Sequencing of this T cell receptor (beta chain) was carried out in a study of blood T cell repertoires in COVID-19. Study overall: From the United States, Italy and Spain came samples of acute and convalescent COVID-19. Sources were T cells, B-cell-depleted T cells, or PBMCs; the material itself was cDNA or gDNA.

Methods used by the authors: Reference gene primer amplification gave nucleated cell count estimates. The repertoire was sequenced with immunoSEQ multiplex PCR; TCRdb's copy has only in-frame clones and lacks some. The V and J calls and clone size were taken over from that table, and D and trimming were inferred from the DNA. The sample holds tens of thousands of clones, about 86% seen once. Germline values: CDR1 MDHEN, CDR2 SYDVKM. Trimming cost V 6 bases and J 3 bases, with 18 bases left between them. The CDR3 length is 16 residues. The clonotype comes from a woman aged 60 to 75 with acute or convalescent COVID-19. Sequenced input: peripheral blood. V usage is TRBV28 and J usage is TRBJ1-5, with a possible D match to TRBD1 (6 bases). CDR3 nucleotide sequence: TGTGCCAGCAGGGCCCAACAGGGTTTTTCCAATCAGCCCCAGCATTTT. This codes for CASRAQQGFSNQPQHF.